This section outlines one TCR beta chain sequence together with its context. Its antigen is as yet unknown. The CDR3 consists of 14 residues. Germline CDR1 SEHNR, CDR2 FQNEAQ (reference sequence). V lost 5 bases to trimming and J lost 6 bases, with 13 bases between them. These data belong to a study of T cell repertoires in cytomegalovirus infection. Whole-study context: Public TCR beta signatures indicated both CMV infection and matching HLA type. Study results and caveats: Based on cumulative public TCR beta family frequency, carriers of CMV plus the relevant HLA were identified. HLA-C-restricted CMV-specific TCR beta clonotypes prevailed in the ex vivo response.

TCRdb re-derived calls from the reads in MiXCR, one entry per CDR3 protein. The sample carries around 300,000 distinct CDR3 sequences, 20% to 30% recorded once. Source material: PBMCs. The TCR was taken from a human donor in good health (CMV status not recorded). Some clones in this sample may be carry-over from other donors' samples. The chain has TRBV7-9 and TRBJ2-2; D remains unclear. The chain's CDR3 is CASSPSVAAGELFF. CDR3 nucleotides: TGTGCCAGCAGCCCCTCAGTGGCGGCCGGGGAGCTGTTTTTT.